A single sample gave rise to the 11 T cell receptor beta chains below, sequenced in a study of radiotherapy plus CTLA-4 blockade in lung cancer. The protocol was immunoSEQ multiplex PCR, while the TCRdb copy is restricted to in-frame clones and leaves out a portion. In the table there are 35,000 to 45,000 clones, approximately 85% of which are singletons. The sample consisted of peripheral blood, taken from a patient treated with radiotherapy plus ipilimumab. All receptors come from a human donor with non-small cell lung cancer who had stable disease on radiotherapy plus ipilimumab.

The V and J genes are TRBV6-5 and TRBJ2-1, with D uncertain. Germline V lookup: CDR1 MNHEY, CDR2 SVGAGI. The V and J ends lost 2 bases and 1 base respectively, with 6 bases between them. The CDR3 has 14 residues. The chain's CDR3 is CASSYSLSYNEQFF. In DNA, the CDR3 is TGTGCCAGCAGTTACAGCTTGTCCTACAATGAGCAGTTCTTC.

This clone appeared a single time. CDR3 loop: CASSQAVTHNYGYTF. CDR3 in DNA: TGTGCCAGCAGCCAAGCGGTCACGCACAACTATGGCTACACCTTC. This chain joins TRBV4-2 and TRBJ1-2, with D unresolved. Germline CDR1 LGHNA, CDR2 YNFKEQ. The length of the CDR3 is 15 residues. V dropped 1 base and J dropped 2 bases, with 11 bases sitting between them.

This chain connects TRBV5-1 to TRBJ2-5; no clear D. The end of the DNA aligns better with TRBJ2-7, so the J call may be wrong. Per the germline V gene, CDR1 is SGHRS and CDR2 is YFSETQ. CDR3 length: 13 amino acids. The CDR3 nucleotides are TGCGCCAGCAGCTTGGGTGAAATATACGAGCAGTACTTC. This encodes CASSLGEIYEQYF.

The V and J genes are TRBV7-8 and TRBJ2-1, with 9 bases identical to TRBD2. This CDR3 is 17 amino acids long. The J segment lost 8 bases and the V segment lost 1 base, leaving 12 bases of the junction unmatched. Germline CDR1 is SGHVS and CDR2 is FQNEAQ. The CDR3 spells CASSLVGSGSRGDEQFF. The CDR3, as DNA: TGTGCCAGCAGCTTAGTCGGTAGCGGGAGTCGGGGCGATGAGCAGTTCTTC.

The chain has TRBV4-3 and TRBJ2-3, with D possibly TRBD2 on 5 matching bases. Trimming removed 1 base at V and 0 bases at J, with 8 bases between. Germline V CDR1 and CDR2: LGHNA, YSLEER. CDR3 length: 15 amino acids. CDR3 in DNA: TGCGCCAGCAGCCAAGTAGAGCGGAGCACAGATACGCAGTATTTT. Encoded protein: CASSQVERSTDTQYF.

The chain recombines TRBV7-2 with TRBJ2-7; D call uncertain. Trimming took 4 bases from V and 2 from J, leaving 3 bases between them. The CDR3 runs 11 residues. Germline lookup yields CDR1 SGHTA and CDR2 FQGNSA. CDR3 amino acids: CASSSAYEQYF. The CDR3 DNA is TGTGCCAGCAGCTCTGCCTACGAGCAGTACTTC.

V is TRBV25-1 and J is TRBJ2-5, with TRBD1 matching 8 bases. V shed 7 bases and J 3 bases; nucleotides not matched to a gene: 4. The CDR3 consists of 13 residues. CDR1 MGHDK and CDR2 SYGVNS come from the germline V gene. In DNA, the CDR3 is TGTGCCAGCATGGGACAGGCGAAAGAGACCCAGTACTTC. Its translation: CASMGQAKETQYF.

The chain couples TRBV19 to TRBJ1-5; D call uncertain. V was trimmed by 2 bases and J by 0 bases, leaving 5 bases between them. Germline loops: CDR1 LNHDA, CDR2 SQIVND (reference sequence). The CDR3 runs to 14 residues. This chain's CDR3 is CASSITASNQPQHF. The CDR3 nucleotides are TGTGCCAGTAGTATAACAGCTAGCAATCAGCCCCAGCATTTT.

This clone was observed once. The CDR3 loop reads CASSVEGLTGELFF. As DNA, the CDR3 is TGTGCCAGCAGCGTAGAAGGACTGACCGGGGAGCTGTTTTTT. The gene calls are TRBV9 and TRBJ2-2; maybe TRBD2 (5 bases). Germline V lookup: CDR1 SGDLS, CDR2 YYNGEE. CDR3 size: 14 residues. V lost 0 bases, J lost 5 bases, and 8 bases lay in between.

This clone was seen a few times. V is TRBV19 and J is TRBJ2-7, with TRBD2 matching over 9 bases. Germline-derived CDR1 and CDR2 are LNHDA and SQIVND (reference sequence). The V segment lost 2 bases and the J segment 5 bases; nucleotides outside the gene matches: 10. The CDR3 runs 16 residues. CDR3 bases: TGTGCCAGTAGTATAAAAATAGCGGGAGACCTGGACGAGCAGTACTTC. This codes for CASSIKIAGDLDEQYF.

V is TRBV28 and J is TRBJ1-5; no definite D call. V shed 4 bases and J shed 0 bases, with 7 bases lying between them. Germline V gives CDR1 MDHEN, CDR2 SYDVKM. This CDR3 spans 14 amino acids. In DNA, the CDR3 is TGTGCCAGCAGTTCATACTTTAGCAATCAGCCCCAGCATTTT. This translates into CASSSYFSNQPQHF.